This T cell receptor beta chain was captured by sequencing in a study of blood T cell repertoires in COVID-19 (TCRdb year 2020). About the investigation overall: The collaborator samples originated in the United States, Italy and Spain and spanned the acute and convalescent phases of COVID-19. The prospective study material was composed of cDNA or gDNA derived from T cells, B-cell-depleted T cells, or PBMCs. Deeply sampled blood TCRbeta repertoires from subjects exposed to, actively infected with, or recovered from COVID-19 were included in the dataset. The repertoires were released in a freely available public database meant as a resource for research on the immune response to SARS-CoV-2. Samples came from the ongoing ImmuneRACE study (first 160 participants) plus 1,254 subjects from 6 global collaborators. Sample metadata almost always included a de-identified subject ID, COVID-19 status, age in years and sex. Where HLA class I and class II types were available, the types were taken from metadata supplied by the sample provider, not from assay-based typing.

A word on this clone: Which antigen it targets is not known. No quality values exist for individual bases; no much larger clone is one base distant.

Broader findings and caveats from the paper: The quantity of clinical and demographic metadata differed by source and by participant and was supplied without curation.

TCRbeta CDR3 regions were amplified from genomic DNA by means of the immunoSEQ Assay, a bias-controlled multiplex PCR. On the study's bioinformatics: The number of nucleated cells in each sample was estimated from the amplification of reference gene primers within the assay. Sequence reads were collapsed and filtered to measure the absolute abundance of every unique TCRbeta CDR3 rearrangement. Productive Simpson clonality was computed per sample as the square root of Simpson's diversity index over productive rearrangements. TCRdb retrieved this table from immuneACCESS and kept in-frame rearrangements only. Not all clones are present; in checked studies, unresolved V genes account for under half, and no reason is known for the remainder. V, J and clone size reflect that table, while D and trimming were determined from the DNA. The sample table holds over 45,000 clones, of which approximately 80% were seen once. The ten largest clonotypes hold roughly 28% of the sample.

Each collaborating institution followed its own protocols to collect whole blood in K2EDTA tubes. For TCRbeta analysis, collaborators shipped samples in one of three forms: frozen whole blood, isolated PBMCs, or DNA extracted from either of those sample types. The CDR3 runs 14 amino acids, cysteine and phenylalanine included. The sequence is cut down to CDR3 DNA, 42 bases in frame from base 1. In the germline V gene (reference sequence), CDR1 corresponds to LNHNV and CDR2 to YYDKDF. V and J are trimmed by 3 bases and 8 bases, and the gene matches miss 5 bases of the junction. This sequence was found in a woman of 80 years or more with active or convalescent COVID-19. Recombination joined TRBV15 with TRBJ1-4; 8 central bases correspond to TRBD1. The sample comprised peripheral blood. The CDR3 reads CATSRDRAGEKLFF. The nucleotides are TGTGCCACCAGCAGGGACAGGGCGGGAGAAAAACTGTTTTTT.